The 26 T cell receptor beta chains in this list originate from one sample, sequenced in a study of cytomegalovirus exposure and HLA in healthy donors. The PCR contained 60 Vbeta and 13 Jbeta primers. Produced via immunoSEQ multiplex PCR; TCRdb's table is partial and in-frame only. The repertoire holds approximately 180,000 clones, with approximately 80% as singletons. Sequencing was carried out using PBMCs. The receptors originated from a woman between 18 and 29 years old in good health and CMV-seropositive.

The J gene is TRBJ2-3, the V gene TRBV6-1; D not certain. Germline V gene data show CDR1 as MNHNS and CDR2 as SASEGT. The CDR3 extends over 13 amino acids. The ends were cut back, 7 bases at V and 6 bases at J, with 14 bases in the middle. CDR3 sequence reads: CASTVRREDTQYF. The DNA of the CDR3 is TGTGCCAGCACGGTGCGAAGAGAGGATACGCAGTATTTT.

The gene calls are TRBV6-1 and TRBJ1-5; possible D gene TRBD1, 5 bases. The V gene lost 0 bases and the J gene lost 6 bases, with 9 bases spanning the gap. The CDR3 has 14 residues. Germline values: CDR1 MNHNS, CDR2 SASEGT. CDR3 sequence: CASSEALGGQPQHF. CDR3 nucleotides: TGTGCCAGCAGTGAAGCGTTGGGGGGTCAGCCCCAGCATTTT.

The chain recombines TRBV4-2 with TRBJ1-6; possibly TRBD1 for D (6 bases). The V end was cut by 6 bases, the J end by 7 bases, with 16 bases between. The germline V gene has CDR1 LGHNA and CDR2 YNFKEQ. This CDR3 contains 15 residues. In DNA, the CDR3 is TGTGCCAGCAGACCCGTTACAGGGATCAATTCACCCCTCCACTTT. As protein: CASRPVTGINSPLHF.

The rearrangement joins TRBV9 to TRBJ2-1; 13 bases align to TRBD2. V lost 4 bases and J lost 4; bases outside the gene matches: 5. Germline V gene sequence: CDR1 SGDLS, CDR2 YYNGEE. The CDR3 totals 16 residues. The CDR3 region has the DNA TGTGCCAGCAGCCCTCCGACTAGCGGGGGGTACAATGAGCAGTTCTTC. Residues: CASSPPTSGGYNEQFF.

In DNA form, the CDR3 reads TGTGCCAGTAGTATCCTTAATCAGCCCCAGCATTTT. It codes for CASSILNQPQHF. This chain links TRBV19 with TRBJ1-5; D gene unclear. The V gene lost 3 bases and the J gene lost 4 bases, with 4 bases spanning the gap. Germline V lookup: CDR1 LNHDA, CDR2 SQIVND (reference sequence). This CDR3 contains 12 residues.

J is TRBJ2-7 and V is TRBV1; the D segment call TRBD1 is taken from the table without a DNA check. TRBV1 is marked as a pseudogene. The CDR3 sequence is 14 residues long. The CDR3 loop reads CTSRTNRGRGEQYF. CDR3 DNA: TGCACCAGCAGGACGAATAGGGGGCGAGGCGAGCAGTACTTC.

The V call is TRBV7-9, the J call TRBJ1-1; D ambiguous. The germline V gene encodes CDR1 SEHNR and CDR2 FQNEAQ (reference sequence). This CDR3 spans 14 amino acids. Trimming shortened V by 1 base and J by 1 base, and 7 bases separated the two germline ends. CDR3 loop: CASSLGPRNTEAFF. CDR3 sequence (DNA): TGTGCCAGCAGCTTAGGGCCCAGGAACACTGAAGCTTTCTTT.

V gene TRBV6-5 combines with J gene TRBJ1-6; D remains ambiguous. V was clipped by 8 bases and J by 7 bases, with 9 bases between them. This CDR3 region has 12 residues. CDR1 and CDR2 (germline): MNHEY, SVGAGI. The CDR3 sequence: CASGGRNSPLHF. CDR3 DNA: TGTGCCAGCGGAGGGCGGAATTCACCCCTCCACTTT.

CDR3 residues: CASSSGHFISGNTIYF. In nucleotides, the CDR3 is TGCGCCAGCAGCTCTGGACACTTCATCTCTGGAAACACCATATATTTT. The chain uses TRBV5-1 and TRBJ1-3; D is possibly TRBD1 (5 bases). In germline, CDR1 is SGHRS, CDR2 YFSETQ. Trimming shortened V by 3 bases and J by 0 bases, and 13 bases separated the two germline ends. This CDR3 spans 16 amino acids. The full variable domain, rest sourced from reference TRBV5-1 and TRBJ1-3, is KAGVTQTPRYLIKTRGQQVTLSCSPISGHRSVSWYQQTPGQGLQFLFEYFSETQRNKGNFPGRFSGRQFSNSRSEMNVSTLELGDSALYLCASSSGHFISGNTIYFGEGSWLTVV.

CDR3 region: CSVQGLGGYTF. The CDR3 DNA follows: TGCAGCGTACAGGGTTTGGGTGGCTACACCTTC. The chain recombines TRBV29-1 with TRBJ1-2, with a weak D call TRBD1 (6 bases). There are 11 residues in the CDR3. Trimming stripped 6 bases from V and 7 bases from J, with 12 bases between. Germline assignment: CDR1 SQVTM and CDR2 ANQGSEA.

This clone was seen just once. The chain joins TRBV5-8 to TRBJ1-2, with 7 bases matching TRBD1. The CDR3 runs 12 residues. Per the germline V gene, CDR1 is SGHTS and CDR2 is YDEGEE. Trimming at V came to 3 bases and at J to 4 bases, leaving 0 bases not matched to a gene. The CDR3 reads CASSWDSYGYTF. As DNA, the CDR3 is TGTGCCAGCAGCTGGGACAGCTATGGCTACACCTTC. Supplemented by reference TRBV5-8 and TRBJ1-2, the full variable domain reads EAGVTQSPTHLIKTRGQQATLRCSPISGHTSVYWYQQALGLGLQFLLWYDEGEERNRGNFPPRFSGRQFPNYSSELNVNALELEDSALYLCASSWDSYGYTFGSGTRLTVV.

The V gene is TRBV27, the J gene TRBJ2-2; 10 bases are shared with TRBD1. The CDR3 runs 16 residues. The germline CDR1 and CDR2 sequences are MNHEY and SMNVEV (reference sequence). V was clipped by 2 bases and J by 4 bases; unmatched bases: 4. The DNA of the CDR3 is TGTGCCAGCAGTTTAAGCGGACAGGGGGGCACCGGGGAGCTGTTTTTT. It codes for CASSLSGQGGTGELFF.

The V and J genes are TRBV5-6 and TRBJ2-3; D is ambiguous. Trimming took off 0 bases at V and 3 bases at J, with 14 bases between the two ends. Germline-derived CDR1 and CDR2 are SGHDT and YYEEEE. The CDR3 is 16 residues long. CDR3 region: CASSLVSRDVTDTQYF. DNA of the CDR3: TGTGCCAGCAGCTTGGTCTCTAGAGATGTGACAGATACGCAGTATTTT.

The V gene is TRBV2, the J gene TRBJ1-2; TRBD1 matches 7 bases. V shed 6 bases and J 3 bases; nucleotides not matched to a gene: 4. CDR1 and CDR2 (germline): SNHLY, FYNNEI. The CDR3 spans 13 residues. The CDR3 DNA reads as TGTGCCAGCAGCTGGGACAGCCACTATGGCTACACCTTC. Protein: CASSWDSHYGYTF.

V gene TRBV7-8 combines with J gene TRBJ2-7; 8 positions match TRBD2. CDR1 is SGHVS, CDR2 FQNEAQ, per germline. Trimming took 1 base from V and 3 from J; bases not matched to a gene: 5. The CDR3 covers 15 residues. DNA of the CDR3: TGTGCCAGCAGCTTAGGTGGGACTAGGGTCTACGAGCAGTACTTC. Its translation: CASSLGGTRVYEQYF.

This clone was detected only once. This chain joins TRBV27 and TRBJ2-1, with D possibly being TRBD2 (6 bases). This CDR3 comprises 16 residues. CDR1 and CDR2 from the germline V gene are MNHEY and SMNVEV (reference sequence). Between the trimmed V and J ends, which lost 6 bases and 8 bases, there was a span of 23 bases. The DNA for the CDR3 is TGTGCCAGCAGCCTTGGGAGGAGCTCCCGTTTGGATGAGCAGTTCTTC. This gives the protein CASSLGRSSRLDEQFF.

J is TRBJ1-2 and V is TRBV30; tentatively, D is TRBD1 (5 bases). The CDR3 consists of 14 residues. Germline CDR1 GTSNPN, CDR2 SVGIG (reference sequence). Trimming took 3 bases from V and 0 from J, leaving 11 bases between them. This CDR3 reads CAWRGGLSNYGYTF. The DNA for the CDR3 is TGTGCCTGGAGGGGGGGACTATCTAACTATGGCTACACCTTC.

The genes are TRBV10-3 and TRBJ1-5; maybe TRBD1 (6 bases). The CDR3 length is 14 residues. V was cut by 4 bases and J by 5 bases, with 12 bases left in between. Germline V gives CDR1 ENHRY, CDR2 SYGVKD. The CDR3 DNA is TGTGCCATCAGTGCCTATAGGGGGTATCAGCCCCAGCATTTT. Translation gives CAISAYRGYQPQHF.

CDR3 in amino acids: CASKRELNSPLHF. The CDR3 region has the DNA TGTGCCAGCAAAAGGGAGCTGAATTCACCCCTCCACTTT. The chain is built from TRBV25-1 and TRBJ1-6; D not resolved. Germline CDR1 is MGHDK and CDR2 is SYGVNS. Trimming left V 7 bases short and J 7 bases short, with 11 bases between. CDR3 size: 13 residues.

The rearrangement links TRBV14 to TRBJ2-5, with D uncertain. CDR1 is SGHDN, CDR2 FVKESK, per germline. Deletions cut 4 bases from V and 4 bases from J, with 10 bases between. The CDR3 spans 13 residues. CDR3 protein: CASSPELSETQYF. The DNA of the CDR3 is TGTGCCAGCAGCCCAGAATTATCAGAGACCCAGTACTTC.

V usage is TRBV4-1 and J usage is TRBJ2-7, with 8 bases that match TRBD1. The CDR3 is made up of 15 amino acids. The junction had 9 bases not matched to a gene; V was cut back by 5 bases and J by 3 bases. Germline V gene sequence: CDR1 MGHRA, CDR2 YSYEKL. The CDR3 reads CASSKPGQADYEQYF. CDR3 in DNA: TGCGCCAGCAGCAAACCGGGACAGGCTGACTACGAGCAGTACTTC.

This clone occurred once. The rearrangement uses TRBV11-2 and TRBJ2-5; 11 bases agree with TRBD2. Germline V lookup: CDR1 SGHAT, CDR2 FQNNGV. CDR3 length: 18 amino acids. With 0 bases clipped from V and 2 bases from J, the junction kept 8 bases outside the gene matches. CDR3 sequence: CASSLEILAGGRQETQYF. The CDR3 bases are TGTGCCAGCAGCTTAGAAATTCTAGCGGGGGGACGACAAGAGACCCAGTACTTC.

The chain has TRBV7-8 and TRBJ2-5, with 8 positions matching TRBD1. The J segment lost 5 bases and the V segment lost 0 bases, leaving 11 bases of the junction unmatched. Germline lookup yields CDR1 SGHVS and CDR2 FQNEAQ. This CDR3 is 17 amino acids long. The CDR3 sequence: CASSLASTGGGLETQYF. CDR3 nucleotide sequence: TGTGCCAGCAGCTTAGCGAGTACAGGGGGTGGCTTGGAGACCCAGTACTTC.

The chain is built from TRBV7-9 and TRBJ2-5; a weak D match, TRBD2 (5 bases). CDR3 length: 14 residues. Germline CDR1 is SEHNR and CDR2 is FQNEAQ (reference sequence). Trimming cost V 4 bases and J 4 bases, with 13 bases left between them. CDR3 sequence (DNA): TGTGCCAGCAGCTCCCCCCGGGGTCCAGAGACCCAGTACTTC. Translation: CASSSPRGPETQYF.

The chain employs TRBV18 and TRBJ1-3; 8 positions agree with TRBD1. CDR1 is KGHSH, CDR2 LQKENI, per germline. V lost 3 bases, J lost 2 bases, and 0 bases stayed unmatched. This CDR3 is 14 amino acids long. The CDR3 loop is CASSPDRAGNTIYF. CDR3 bases: TGTGCCAGCTCACCGGACAGGGCTGGAAACACCATATATTTT.

A single count supports this clone. V is TRBV18 and J is TRBJ1-2; 7 bases line up with TRBD1. This CDR3 contains 13 residues. V lost 3 bases, J lost 6 bases, and 4 bases stayed unmatched. Per the germline V gene, CDR1 is KGHSH and CDR2 is LQKENI. The DNA of the CDR3 is TGTGCCAGCTCACCCTCCGGGACAGATGGCTACACCTTC. Protein sequence: CASSPSGTDGYTF.